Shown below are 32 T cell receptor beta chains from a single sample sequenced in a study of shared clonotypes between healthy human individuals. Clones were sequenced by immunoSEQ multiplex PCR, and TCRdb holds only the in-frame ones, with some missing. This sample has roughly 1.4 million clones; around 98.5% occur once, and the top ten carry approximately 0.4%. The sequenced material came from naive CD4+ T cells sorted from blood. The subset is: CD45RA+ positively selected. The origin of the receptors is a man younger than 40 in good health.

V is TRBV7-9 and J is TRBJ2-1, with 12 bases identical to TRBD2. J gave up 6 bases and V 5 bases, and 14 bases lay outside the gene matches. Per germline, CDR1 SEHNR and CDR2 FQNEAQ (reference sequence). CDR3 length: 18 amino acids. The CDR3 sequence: CASSTRVPGLAGPNEQFF. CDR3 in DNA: TGTGCCAGCAGCACCAGGGTCCCGGGACTAGCGGGCCCCAATGAGCAGTTCTTC.

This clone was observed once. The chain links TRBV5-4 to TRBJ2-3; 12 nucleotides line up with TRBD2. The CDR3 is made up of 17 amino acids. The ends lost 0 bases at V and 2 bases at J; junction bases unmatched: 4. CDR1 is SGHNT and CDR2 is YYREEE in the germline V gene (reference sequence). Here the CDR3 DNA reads TGTGCCAGCAGCTTGGTCCTAGCGGGAGGGAACACAGATACGCAGTATTTT. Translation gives CASSLVLAGGNTDTQYF. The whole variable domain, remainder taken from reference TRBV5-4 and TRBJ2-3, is ETGVTQSPTHLIKTRGQQVTLRCSSQSGHNTVSWYQQALGQGPQFIFQYYREEENGRGNFPPRFSGLQFPNYSSELNVNALELDDSALYLCASSLVLAGGNTDTQYFGPGTRLTVL.

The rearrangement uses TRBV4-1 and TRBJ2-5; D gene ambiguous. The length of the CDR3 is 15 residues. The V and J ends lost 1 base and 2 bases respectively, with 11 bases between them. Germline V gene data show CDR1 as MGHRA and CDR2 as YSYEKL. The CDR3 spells CASSQVERLQETQYF. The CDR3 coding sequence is TGCGCCAGCAGCCAAGTTGAGCGCCTACAAGAGACCCAGTACTTC.

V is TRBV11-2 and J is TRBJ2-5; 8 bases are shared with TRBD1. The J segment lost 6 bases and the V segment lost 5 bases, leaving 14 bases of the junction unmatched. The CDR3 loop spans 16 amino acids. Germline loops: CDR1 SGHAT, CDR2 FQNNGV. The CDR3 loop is CASSRGGAGGVQTQYF. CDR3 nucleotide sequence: TGTGCCAGCAGCAGAGGCGGAGCAGGGGGCGTACAGACCCAGTACTTC.

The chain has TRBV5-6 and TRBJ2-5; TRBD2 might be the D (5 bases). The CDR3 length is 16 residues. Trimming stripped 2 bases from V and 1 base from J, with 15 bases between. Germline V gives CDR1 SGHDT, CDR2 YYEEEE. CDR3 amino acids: CASSFLVGVGQETQYF. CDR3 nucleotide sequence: TGTGCCAGCAGCTTTCTGGTGGGAGTAGGCCAAGAGACCCAGTACTTC.

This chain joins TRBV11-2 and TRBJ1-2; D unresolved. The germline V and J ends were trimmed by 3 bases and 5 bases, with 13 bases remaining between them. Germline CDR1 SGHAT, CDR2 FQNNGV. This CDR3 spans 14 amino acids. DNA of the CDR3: TGTGCCAGCAGCTTGATTGCCCCCGGATATGGCTACACCTTC. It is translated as CASSLIAPGYGYTF.

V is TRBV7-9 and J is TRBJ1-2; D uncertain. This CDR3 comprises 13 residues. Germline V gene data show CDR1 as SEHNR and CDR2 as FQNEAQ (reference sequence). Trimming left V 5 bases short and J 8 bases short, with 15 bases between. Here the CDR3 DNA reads TGTGCCAGCAGCCGGTTAATTACGATCGGCTACACCTTC. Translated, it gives CASSRLITIGYTF.

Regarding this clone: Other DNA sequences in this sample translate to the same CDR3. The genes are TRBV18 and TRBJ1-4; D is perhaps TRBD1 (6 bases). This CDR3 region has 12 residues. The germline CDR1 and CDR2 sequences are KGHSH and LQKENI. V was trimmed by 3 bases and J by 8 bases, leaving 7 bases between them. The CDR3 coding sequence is TGTGCCAGCTCACCGGGGGGCGAAAAACTGTTTTTT. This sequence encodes CASSPGGEKLFF.

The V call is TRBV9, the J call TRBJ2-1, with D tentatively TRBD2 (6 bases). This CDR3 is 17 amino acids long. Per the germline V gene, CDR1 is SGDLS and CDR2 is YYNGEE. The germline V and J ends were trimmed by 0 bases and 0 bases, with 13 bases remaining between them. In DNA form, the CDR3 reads TGTGCCAGCAGCGTAGGGCTAGCGACCGACTCCTACAATGAGCAGTTCTTC. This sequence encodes CASSVGLATDSYNEQFF.

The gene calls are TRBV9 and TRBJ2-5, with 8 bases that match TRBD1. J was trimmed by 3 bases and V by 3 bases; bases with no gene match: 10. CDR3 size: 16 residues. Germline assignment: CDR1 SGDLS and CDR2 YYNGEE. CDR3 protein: CASSGFRGRLEETQYF. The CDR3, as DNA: TGTGCCAGCAGCGGATTCAGGGGGCGCTTGGAAGAGACCCAGTACTTC.

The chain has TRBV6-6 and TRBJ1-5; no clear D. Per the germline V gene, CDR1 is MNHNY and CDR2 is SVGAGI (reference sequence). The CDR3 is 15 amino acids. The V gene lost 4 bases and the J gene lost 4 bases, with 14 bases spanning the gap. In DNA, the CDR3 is TGTGCCAGCAGTTTCAGTGGGGTACGAAATCAGCCCCAGCATTTT. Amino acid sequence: CASSFSGVRNQPQHF.

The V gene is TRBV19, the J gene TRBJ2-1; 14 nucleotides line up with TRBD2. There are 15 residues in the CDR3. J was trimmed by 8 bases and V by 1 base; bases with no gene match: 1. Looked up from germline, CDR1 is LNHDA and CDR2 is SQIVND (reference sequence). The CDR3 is CASSIGTSGRYEQFF. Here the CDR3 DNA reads TGTGCCAGTAGTATAGGGACTAGCGGGAGGTATGAGCAGTTCTTC.

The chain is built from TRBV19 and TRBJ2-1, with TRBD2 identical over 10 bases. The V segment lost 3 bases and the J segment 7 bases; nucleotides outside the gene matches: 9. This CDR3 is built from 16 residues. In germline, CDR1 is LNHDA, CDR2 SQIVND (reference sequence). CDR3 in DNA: TGTGCCAGTAGTATCCTCCTAGCGGGAGTCAGGAATGAGCAGTTCTTC. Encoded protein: CASSILLAGVRNEQFF.

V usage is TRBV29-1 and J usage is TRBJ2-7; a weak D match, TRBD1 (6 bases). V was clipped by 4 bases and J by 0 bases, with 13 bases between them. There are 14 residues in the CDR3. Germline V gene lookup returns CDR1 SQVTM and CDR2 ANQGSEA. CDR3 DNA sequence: TGCAGCGTTGCCTTGGGACAATCCTCCTACGAGCAGTACTTC. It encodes CSVALGQSSYEQYF.

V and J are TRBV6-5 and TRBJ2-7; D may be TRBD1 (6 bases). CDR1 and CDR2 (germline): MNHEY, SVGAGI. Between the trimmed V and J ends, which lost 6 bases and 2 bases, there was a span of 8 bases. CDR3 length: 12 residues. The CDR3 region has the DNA TGTGCCAGCAGACGACAGGCCTACGAGCAGTACTTC. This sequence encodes CASRRQAYEQYF.

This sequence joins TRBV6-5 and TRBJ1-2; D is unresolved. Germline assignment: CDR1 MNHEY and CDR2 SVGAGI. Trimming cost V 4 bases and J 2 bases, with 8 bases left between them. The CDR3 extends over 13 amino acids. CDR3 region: CASSSQQNYGYTF. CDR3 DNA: TGTGCCAGCAGTTCTCAACAGAACTATGGCTACACCTTC.

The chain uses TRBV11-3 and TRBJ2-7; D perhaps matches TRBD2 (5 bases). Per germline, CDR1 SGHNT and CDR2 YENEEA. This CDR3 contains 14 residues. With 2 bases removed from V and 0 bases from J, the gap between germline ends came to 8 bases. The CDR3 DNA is TGTGCCAGCAGCTTAAAAGGGAGCTCCTACGAGCAGTACTTC. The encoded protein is CASSLKGSSYEQYF.

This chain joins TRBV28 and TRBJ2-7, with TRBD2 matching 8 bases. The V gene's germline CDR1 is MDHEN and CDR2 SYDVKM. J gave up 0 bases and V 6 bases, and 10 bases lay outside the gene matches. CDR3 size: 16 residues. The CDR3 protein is CASSPTSGRHSYEQYF. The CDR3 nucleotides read TGTGCCAGCAGCCCTACTAGCGGAAGACACTCCTACGAGCAGTACTTC.

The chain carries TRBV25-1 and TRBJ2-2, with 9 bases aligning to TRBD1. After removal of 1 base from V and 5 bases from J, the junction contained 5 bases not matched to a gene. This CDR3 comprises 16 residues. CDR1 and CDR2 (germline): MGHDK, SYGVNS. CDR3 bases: TGTGCCAGCAGTGAATCGGGACAGGGCCGTACCGGGGAGCTGTTTTTT. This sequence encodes CASSESGQGRTGELFF.

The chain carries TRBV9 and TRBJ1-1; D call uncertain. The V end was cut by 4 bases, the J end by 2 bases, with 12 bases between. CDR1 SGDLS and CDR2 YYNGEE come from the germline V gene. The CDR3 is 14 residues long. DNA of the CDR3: TGTGCCAGCAGCCCCGGACCCCGAAACACTGAAGCTTTCTTT. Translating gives CASSPGPRNTEAFF.

The CDR3 nucleotides read TGTGCCAGCAGGACGGGGGTAGCGCAGTATTTT. As protein: CASRTGVAQYF. The J gene is TRBJ2-3, the V gene TRBV6-5; D may be TRBD2 (6 bases). CDR1 and CDR2 from the germline V gene are MNHEY and SVGAGI. V was pared by 6 bases and J by 10 bases, with 11 bases between. CDR3 length equals 11 residues.

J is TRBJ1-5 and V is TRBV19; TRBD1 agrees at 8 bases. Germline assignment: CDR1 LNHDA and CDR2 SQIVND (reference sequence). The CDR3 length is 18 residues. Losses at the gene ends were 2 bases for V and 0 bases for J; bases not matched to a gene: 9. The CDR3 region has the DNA TGTGCCAGTAGTATACGCCGGACAGGGAGGTTTAGCAATCAGCCCCAGCATTTT. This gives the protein CASSIRRTGRFSNQPQHF. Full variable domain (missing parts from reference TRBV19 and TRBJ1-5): DGGITQSPKYLFRKEGQNVTLSCEQNLNHDAMYWYRQDPGQGLRLIYYSQIVNDFQKGDIAEGYSVSREKKESFPLTVTSAQKNPTAFYLCASSIRRTGRFSNQPQHFGDGTRLSIL.

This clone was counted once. In nucleotides, the CDR3 is TGTGCCAGCAGCCTCCGACTAGCGGGACAGGGTGGGGATGAGCAGTTCTTC. Translating it yields CASSLRLAGQGGDEQFF. The chain uses TRBV11-2 and TRBJ2-1, with 11 bases lining up with TRBD2. Germline CDR1 is SGHAT and CDR2 is FQNNGV. The J segment lost 8 bases and the V segment lost 5 bases, leaving 14 bases of the junction unmatched. The CDR3 spans 17 residues.

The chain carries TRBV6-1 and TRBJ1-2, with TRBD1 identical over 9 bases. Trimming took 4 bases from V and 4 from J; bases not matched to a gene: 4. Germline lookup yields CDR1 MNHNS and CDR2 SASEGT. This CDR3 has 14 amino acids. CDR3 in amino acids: CASSAGQGSYGYTF. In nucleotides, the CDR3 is TGTGCCAGCAGTGCGGGACAGGGATCCTATGGCTACACCTTC.

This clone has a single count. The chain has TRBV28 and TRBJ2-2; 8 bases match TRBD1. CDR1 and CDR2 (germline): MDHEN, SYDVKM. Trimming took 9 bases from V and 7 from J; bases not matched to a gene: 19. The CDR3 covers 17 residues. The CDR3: CASLNRQTGVFSGELFF. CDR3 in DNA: TGTGCCAGTCTGAACCGTCAGACAGGGGTCTTCAGCGGGGAGCTGTTTTTT.

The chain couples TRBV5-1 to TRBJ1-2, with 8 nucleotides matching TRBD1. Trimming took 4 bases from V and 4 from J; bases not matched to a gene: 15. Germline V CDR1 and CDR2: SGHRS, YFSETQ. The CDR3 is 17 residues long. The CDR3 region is CASSARGRLAGAYGYTF. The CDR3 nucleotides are TGCGCCAGCAGCGCCAGGGGGCGGCTTGCCGGGGCCTATGGCTACACCTTC.

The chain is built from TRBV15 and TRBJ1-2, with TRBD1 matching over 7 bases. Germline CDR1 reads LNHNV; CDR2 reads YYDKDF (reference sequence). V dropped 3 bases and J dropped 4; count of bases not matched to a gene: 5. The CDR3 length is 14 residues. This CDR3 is CATSRTGTVYGYTF. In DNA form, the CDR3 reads TGTGCCACCAGCAGGACAGGGACCGTCTATGGCTACACCTTC.

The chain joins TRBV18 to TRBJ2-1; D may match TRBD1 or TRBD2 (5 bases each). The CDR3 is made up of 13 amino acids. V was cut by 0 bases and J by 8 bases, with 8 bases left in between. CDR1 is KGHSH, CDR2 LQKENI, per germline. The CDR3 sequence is CASSPPSGHEQFF. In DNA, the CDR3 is TGTGCCAGCTCACCACCCTCGGGGCATGAGCAGTTCTTC.

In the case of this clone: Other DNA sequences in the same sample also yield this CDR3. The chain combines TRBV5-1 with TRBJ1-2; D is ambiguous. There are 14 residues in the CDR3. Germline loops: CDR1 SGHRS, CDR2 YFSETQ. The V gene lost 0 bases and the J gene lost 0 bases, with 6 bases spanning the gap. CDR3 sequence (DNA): TGCGCCAGCAGCTTGGGCACGGCTAACTATGGCTACACCTTC. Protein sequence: CASSLGTANYGYTF.

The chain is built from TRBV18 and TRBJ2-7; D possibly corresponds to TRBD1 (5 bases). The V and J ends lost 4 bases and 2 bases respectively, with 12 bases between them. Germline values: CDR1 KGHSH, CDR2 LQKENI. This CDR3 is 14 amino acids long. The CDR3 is CASSHDQGPYEQYF. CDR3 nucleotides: TGTGCCAGCTCACATGATCAGGGTCCCTACGAGCAGTACTTC.

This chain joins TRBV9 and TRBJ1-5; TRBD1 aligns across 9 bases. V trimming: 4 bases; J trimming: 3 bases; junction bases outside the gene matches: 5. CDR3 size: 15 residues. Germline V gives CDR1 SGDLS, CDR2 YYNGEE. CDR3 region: CASSPTGGNNQPQHF. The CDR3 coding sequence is TGTGCCAGCAGCCCCACAGGGGGCAACAATCAGCCCCAGCATTTT.

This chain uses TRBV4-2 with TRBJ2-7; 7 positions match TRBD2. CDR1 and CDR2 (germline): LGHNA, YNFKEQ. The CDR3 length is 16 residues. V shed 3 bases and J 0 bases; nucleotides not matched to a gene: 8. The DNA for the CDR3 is TGTGCCAGCAGCCAGGGGGAAGCGGGGCCCTCCTACGAGCAGTACTTC. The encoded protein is CASSQGEAGPSYEQYF.